The 17 T cell receptor beta chains listed next were all sequenced from one sample in a study of blood T cells in healthy people across ages. PCR was performed a second time for about 6 to 11 cycles using a sample-barcoded 5' primer and a J-beta primer mix. TCRdb reprocessed the 5' RACE reads with MiXCR, giving one entry per CDR3 protein. The sample lists under 1,100,000 distinct CDR3 sequences; roughly a quarter were seen once. The sample was also linked to a second study, of T cells of mothers and their children.

The sample taken for sequencing was blood. Receptors were obtained from a girl aged 2 to 10 in good health.

This clonotype was seen a few times. The chain recombines TRBV3-1 with TRBJ2-5; D is undetermined. The J call may be incorrect, as the DNA end agrees better with TRBJ2-7. Germline lookup yields CDR1 LGHDT and CDR2 YNNKEL (reference sequence). The CDR3 loop spans 16 amino acids. The CDR3 region is CASSHTRSAADYEQYF. Written as DNA, the CDR3 is TGTGCCAGCAGCCACACCAGGTCGGCCGCGGACTACGAGCAGTACTTC.

In its sample, this clonotype was seen a few times. One junction end disagrees with the germline gene, perhaps due to a read error. The chain joins TRBV12-3 or TRBV12-4 to TRBJ2-3; D gene unclear. The CDR3 runs to 14 residues. CDR3 bases: TGTGCCAGCAGTGGGGATAGGGCCGCAGATACGCAGTACTTT. Its translation is CASSGDRAADTQYF.

This clonotype turned up a few times. This sequence joins TRBV4-2 and TRBJ2-3; 11 nucleotides align to TRBD2. The CDR3 totals 17 residues. Trimming cost V 0 bases and J 3 bases; bases outside gene matches: 5. Germline V gene sequence: CDR1 LGHNA, CDR2 YNFKEQ. The CDR3 spells CASSQDRRLAGTDTQYF. The CDR3 DNA reads as TGTGCCAGCAGCCAAGATAGGAGACTAGCGGGAACAGATACGCAGTATTTT.

This clonotype turned up a few times. This sequence joins TRBV29-1 and TRBJ2-5; 7 nucleotides agree with TRBD2. The end of the DNA fits TRBJ2-1 better, so the J call may be wrong. The CDR3 contains 13 residues. The germline V gene encodes CDR1 SQVTM and CDR2 ANQGSEA. The CDR3, as DNA: TGCAGCTTCAATAGCGGGCCGTACAATGAGCAGTTCTTC. Translating gives CSFNSGPYNEQFF.

The V gene is TRBV29-1, the J gene TRBJ2-7, with D perhaps given as TRBD1 or TRBD2 (6 bases each). This CDR3 comprises 13 residues. The V gene lost 7 bases and the J gene lost 2 bases, with 15 bases spanning the gap. Germline V gene sequence: CDR1 SQVTM, CDR2 ANQGSEA. CDR3 sequence (DNA): TGCAGCGCCCGGAGGGGGAACACCTACGAGCAGTACTTC. Its translation is CSARRGNTYEQYF.

The CDR3 is CASSPRAGDQETQYF. In DNA, the CDR3 is TGTGCCAGCAGCCCGCGAGCGGGAGACCAAGAGACCCAGTACTTC. The gene calls are TRBV7-9 and TRBJ2-5; 8 bases agree with TRBD2. CDR1 is SEHNR and CDR2 is FQNEAQ in the germline V gene (reference sequence). The CDR3 is 15 amino acids. The V and J ends lost 5 bases and 0 bases, in that order; junction bases with no gene match: 5.

In its sample, this clonotype was seen a few times. The germline gene is not matched at one end of the junction; a read error may be the cause. This chain joins TRBV4-1 and TRBJ1-4; 8 bases are a match to TRBD1. Germline CDR1 MGHRA, CDR2 YSYEKL. CDR3 length: 15 residues. This CDR3 reads CASNQDQGAGEKLFF. As DNA, the CDR3 is TGCGCCAGCAACCAAGATCAGGGGGCCGGTGAAAAACTGTTTTTT.

This chain links TRBV6-1 with TRBJ1-1; possible D gene TRBD1, 5 bases. CDR1 is MNHNS and CDR2 is SASEGT in the germline V gene. V was cut by 2 bases and J by 2 bases, with 12 bases left in between. CDR3 length: 15 amino acids. The CDR3 DNA reads as TGTGCCAGCAGTGAACGGAGGGGCATCAACACTGAAGCTTTCTTT. Translation gives CASSERRGINTEAFF.

The chain has TRBV19 and TRBJ2-7; D gene uncertain. Germline V gene sequence: CDR1 LNHDA, CDR2 SQIVND (reference sequence). With 9 bases removed from V and 0 bases from J, the gap between germline ends came to 12 bases. The CDR3 spans 13 residues. In nucleotides, the CDR3 is TGTGCCAGCCGCCCTAGGGCCTCCTACGAGCAGTACTTC. It translates to CASRPRASYEQYF.

The chain combines TRBV5-1 with TRBJ1-5, with D possibly matching TRBD1 (6 bases). The V end lost 0 bases, the J end lost 4 bases, and 11 bases lay between the germline ends. This CDR3 spans 15 amino acids. The germline V gene encodes CDR1 SGHRS and CDR2 YFSETQ. For the CDR3, the DNA is TGCGCCAGCAGCTTGGGGACAGCCGGAAATCAGCCCCAGCATTTT. Translated: CASSLGTAGNQPQHF.

This chain joins TRBV29-1 and TRBJ1-4; no firm D call. CDR3 length: 13 amino acids. Germline V gives CDR1 SQVTM, CDR2 ANQGSEA. V lost 5 bases and J 1 base, leaving 8 bases between the germline ends. The CDR3 DNA follows: TGCAGCGTTTTAGTTGTAACTAATGAAAAACTGTTTTTT. As protein: CSVLVVTNEKLFF.

The chain joins TRBV12-5 to TRBJ2-5; possible D gene TRBD1, 6 bases. V dropped 2 bases and J dropped 4 bases, with 20 bases sitting between them. The CDR3 loop spans 17 amino acids. CDR1 LGHNT and CDR2 FRNRAP come from the germline V gene. The CDR3 protein is CASGLPLDQGYGETQYF. The CDR3 DNA reads TGTGCTAGTGGTTTGCCGCTTGACCAGGGGTATGGAGAGACCCAGTACTTC.

This chain uses TRBV5-8 with TRBJ2-1; 11 bases map to TRBD2. CDR1 is SGHTS and CDR2 is YDEGEE in the germline V gene. The V gene end was trimmed by 2 bases and the J gene end by 7 bases; junction bases not matched to a gene: 11. CDR3 length: 17 amino acids. CDR3 region: CASSLARVLAGVNEQFF. CDR3 nucleotide sequence: TGTGCCAGCAGCTTAGCTCGTGTACTAGCGGGAGTTAATGAGCAGTTCTTC.

On this clonotype: An end of the junction does not agree with germline; a read error may underlie this. The rearrangement joins TRBV7-8 to TRBJ1-4, with D tentatively TRBD1 (5 bases). CDR1 is SGHVS, CDR2 FQNEAQ, per germline. The CDR3 spans 15 residues. CDR3 coding DNA: TGTGCCAGCACCCTAGACAGAGCAACTAATGAAAGACTGTTTTTT. Translating gives CASTLDRATNERLFF.

V and J are TRBV20-1 and TRBJ2-3; TRBD2 matches at 8 bases. Unmatched junction bases numbered 8, after V lost 3 bases and J lost 3 bases. The CDR3 has 15 amino acids. CDR1 is DFQATT, CDR2 SNEGSKA, per germline (reference sequence). DNA of the CDR3: TGCAGTGCTAGCCAGCGGGCGGGAGGAACAGATACGCAGTATTTT. It is translated as CSASQRAGGTDTQYF.

This clonotype was counted many times. The genes are TRBV18 and TRBJ1-4, with 7 bases lining up with TRBD1. The V gene end was trimmed by 6 bases and the J gene end by 3 bases; junction bases not matched to a gene: 4. The germline V gene has CDR1 KGHSH and CDR2 LQKENI. The CDR3 extends over 14 amino acids. CDR3 protein: CASSPDRANEKLFF. The CDR3 DNA sequence: TGTGCCAGCTCGCCAGACAGGGCTAATGAAAAACTGTTTTTT.

The chain is built from TRBV19 and TRBJ2-3, with D possibly being TRBD2 (5 bases). This CDR3 is built from 14 residues. Germline V gene data show CDR1 as LNHDA and CDR2 as SQIVND (reference sequence). V lost 3 bases to trimming and J lost 1 base, with 8 bases between them. CDR3 sequence reads: CASSIGVGTDTQYF. The DNA for the CDR3 is TGTGCCAGTAGTATCGGGGTAGGCACAGATACGCAGTATTTT.